This T cell receptor beta chain was documented in a study of molecular identifiers for immune sequencing clone quantification. Study observations and caveats: Spiked Jurkat TCR RNA equivalent to one cell reportedly surfaced among roughly 910,000 naive cells. Because of identical TCR molecules sharing a barcode, sizes of highly expanded clones could be underestimated.

The CDR3 runs 14 residues. The V gene's germline CDR1 is MNHNY and CDR2 SVGAGI (reference sequence). V was cut by 3 bases and J by 3 bases, with 11 bases left in between. TCRdb fed the PCR reads into MiXCR, producing one record per CDR3 protein. The sample has about 97,000 distinct CDR3 sequences; about 35% are singletons. Using a CD8+CD4-CCR7+CD45RA+ phenotype, naive CD8 T cells were sorted. This clonotype was observed a handful of times. The antigen remains unidentified. Sequenced: naive CD8+ T cells from blood, with Jurkat cell RNA spiked in. The subset is: FACS-sorted CD8+CD4-CCR7+CD45RA+ naive T cells. The receptor was isolated from a human donor in good health. Some libraries in this study had Jurkat cell RNA spiked in. The rearrangement uses TRBV6-6 and TRBJ2-5; the D gene is possibly TRBD2 (6 bases). The CDR3 DNA follows: TGTGCCAGCAGTTATCTGGGGGAGGAAGAGACCCAGTACTTC. Translating gives CASSYLGEEETQYF.